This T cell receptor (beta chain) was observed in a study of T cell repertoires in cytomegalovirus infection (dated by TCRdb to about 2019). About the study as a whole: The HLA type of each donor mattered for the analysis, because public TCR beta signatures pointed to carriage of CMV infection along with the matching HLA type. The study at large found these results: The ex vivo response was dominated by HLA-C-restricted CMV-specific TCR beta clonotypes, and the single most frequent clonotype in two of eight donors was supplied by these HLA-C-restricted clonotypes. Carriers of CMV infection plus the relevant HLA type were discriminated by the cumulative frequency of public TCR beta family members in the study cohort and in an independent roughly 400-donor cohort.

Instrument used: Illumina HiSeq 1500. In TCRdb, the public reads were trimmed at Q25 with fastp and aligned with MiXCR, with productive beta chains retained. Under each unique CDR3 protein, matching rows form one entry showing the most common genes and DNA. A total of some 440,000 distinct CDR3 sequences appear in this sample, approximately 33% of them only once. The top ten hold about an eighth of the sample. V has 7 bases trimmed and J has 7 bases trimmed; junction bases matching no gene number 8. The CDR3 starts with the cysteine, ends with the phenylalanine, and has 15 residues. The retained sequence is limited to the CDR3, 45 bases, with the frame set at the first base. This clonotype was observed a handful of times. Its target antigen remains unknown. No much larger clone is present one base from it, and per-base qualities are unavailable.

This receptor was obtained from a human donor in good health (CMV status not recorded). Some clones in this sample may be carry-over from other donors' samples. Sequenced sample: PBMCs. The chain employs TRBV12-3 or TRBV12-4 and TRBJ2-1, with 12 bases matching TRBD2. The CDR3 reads CASTTLAGGPNEQFF. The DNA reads TGTGCCAGCACCACCCTAGCGGGGGGGCCTAATGAGCAGTTCTTC.